The rows below give T cell receptor beta chains drawn from one sample of a study of T cell responses to AZD1222 COVID-19 vaccine. Profiled with immunoSEQ multiplex PCR; TCRdb holds only in-frame clones, not every one. The data show 170,000 or so clones, just over 90% seen once. The specimen comprised peripheral blood, sampled on day 0 of AZD1222 vaccination. Receptors were obtained from an adult in good health. Each CDR3 is given without its conserved first and last residue. The size field is filled for only some rows; it gives once, few, many or a size class.

v_call,clone_size,cdr3_aa
TRBV27,-,ASSLMRSSYEQY
TRBV7-2,-,ASSPIRAGDTQY
TRBV21-1,-,ASSGVEPQH
TRBV7-2,-,ASSLQIAGARSYEQY
TRBV9,-,ASSDEQGAVTEAF
TRBV5-3,-,ARSIAGGCY
TRBV29-1,-,SVDVTGKAF
TRBV5-4,-,ASSLAPGNEQF
TRBV14,-,ASSRPGRGNEQY
TRBV9,-,ASSSTVGSEQY
TRBV7-9,once,ASSLGRQGLAYEQY
TRBV20-1,-,SAFYNEQF
TRBV6-2/TRBV6-3,once,ASSTTQETQY
TRBV5-1,once,ATNLGLAVADTQY
TRBV7-9,-,ASSPSGANYGYT
TRBV2,-,ASSDGDRGGNTEAF
TRBV7-2,-,ASRGGSGTSSYEQY
TRBV19,once,ASSFRDSNTEAF
TRBV4-1,-,ASSPPTHGTRGKVTDTQY
TRBV4-3,-,ASSQSVKATDTQY
TRBV6-2/TRBV6-3,-,ASSPAGEKLF
TRBV6-2/TRBV6-3,-,ASSYGRTYTEAF
TRBV7-3,-,ASSNGQGNTGELF
TRBV6-5,-,ASSTGLASSYEQY
TRBV5-1,once,ASSFDSSGNTIY
TRBV27,-,ASSLSRGATYEQY
TRBV5-1,-,ASSFGQGNEQF
TRBV5-1,-,ASSLGSPPETQY
TRBV5-4,-,ASSPKRISTDTQY
TRBV7-7,-,ASSLTGSGNTIY
TRBV4-3,few,ASSQDWSVNTEAF
TRBV6-1,-,ASSEMGITEAF
TRBV5-1,-,ASLLYSTGELF
TRBV7-2,-,ASSLAASGGTDTQY
TRBV7-2,-,ASNVQGTLNTEAF
TRBV5-4,-,ASSSSPGSSYEQY
TRBV19,-,ASSTRLGTSGGLYEQF
TRBV2,-,ASSGENGGEQY
TRBV4-2,once,ASSQDGAPVNTEAF
TRBV7-2,-,ASSFRDRGYEQY